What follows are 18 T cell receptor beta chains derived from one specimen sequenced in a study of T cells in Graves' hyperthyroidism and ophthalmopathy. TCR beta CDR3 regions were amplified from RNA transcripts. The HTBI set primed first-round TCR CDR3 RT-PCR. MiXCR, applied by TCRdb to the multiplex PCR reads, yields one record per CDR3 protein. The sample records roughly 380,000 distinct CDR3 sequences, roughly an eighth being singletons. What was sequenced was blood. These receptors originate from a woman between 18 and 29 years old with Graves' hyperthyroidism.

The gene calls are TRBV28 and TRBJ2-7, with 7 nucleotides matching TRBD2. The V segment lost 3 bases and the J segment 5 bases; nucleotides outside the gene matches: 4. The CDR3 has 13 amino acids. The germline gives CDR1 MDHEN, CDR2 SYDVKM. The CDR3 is CASSFSGRNEQYF. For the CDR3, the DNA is TGTGCCAGCAGTTTTTCCGGGAGGAACGAGCAGTACTTC.

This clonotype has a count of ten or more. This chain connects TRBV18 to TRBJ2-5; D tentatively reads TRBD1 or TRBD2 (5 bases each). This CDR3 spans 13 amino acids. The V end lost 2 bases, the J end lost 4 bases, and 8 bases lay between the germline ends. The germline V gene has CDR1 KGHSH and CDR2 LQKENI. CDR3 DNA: TGTGCCAGCTCACCAAAGGGACCAGAGACCCAGTACTTC. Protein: CASSPKGPETQYF.

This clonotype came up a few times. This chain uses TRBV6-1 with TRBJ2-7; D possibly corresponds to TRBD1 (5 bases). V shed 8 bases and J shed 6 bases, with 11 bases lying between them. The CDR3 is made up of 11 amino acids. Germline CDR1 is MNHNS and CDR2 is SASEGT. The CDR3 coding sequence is TGTGCCAGCCGACAGACGGCCGAGCAGTACTTC. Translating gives CASRQTAEQYF.

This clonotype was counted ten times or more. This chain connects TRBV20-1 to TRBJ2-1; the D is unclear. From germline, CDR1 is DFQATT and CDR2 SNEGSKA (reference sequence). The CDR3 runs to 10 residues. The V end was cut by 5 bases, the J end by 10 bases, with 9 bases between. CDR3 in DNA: TGCAGTGCTGCCTCAGAAGAGCAGTTCTTC. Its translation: CSAASEEQFF.

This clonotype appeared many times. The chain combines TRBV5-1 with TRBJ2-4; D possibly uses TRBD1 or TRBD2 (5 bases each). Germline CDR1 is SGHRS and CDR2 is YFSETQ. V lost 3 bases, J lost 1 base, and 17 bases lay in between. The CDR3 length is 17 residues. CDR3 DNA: TGCGCCAGCAGCTCCGGCCTCAGGGAGACGGCCAAAAACATTCAGTACTTC. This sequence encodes CASSSGLRETAKNIQYF.

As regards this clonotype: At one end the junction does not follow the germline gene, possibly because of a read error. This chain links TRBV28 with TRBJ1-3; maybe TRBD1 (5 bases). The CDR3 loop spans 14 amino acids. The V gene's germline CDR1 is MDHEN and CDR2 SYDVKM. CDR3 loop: CASNGGGAGNTVYF. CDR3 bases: TGTGCCAGCAACGGGGGGGGAGCTGGAAACACCGTATATTTT.

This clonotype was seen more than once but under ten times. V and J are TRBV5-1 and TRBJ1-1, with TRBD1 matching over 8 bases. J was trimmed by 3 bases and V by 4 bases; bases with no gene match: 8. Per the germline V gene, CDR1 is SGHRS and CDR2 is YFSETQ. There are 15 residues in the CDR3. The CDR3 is CASSEAGQAHTEAFF. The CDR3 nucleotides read TGCGCCAGCAGCGAGGCGGGACAGGCTCACACTGAAGCTTTCTTT. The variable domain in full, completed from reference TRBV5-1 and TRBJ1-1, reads KAGVTQTPRYLIKTRGQQVTLSCSPISGHRSVSWYQQTPGQGLQFLFEYFSETQRNKGNFPGRFSGRQFSNSRSEMNVSTLELGDSALYLCASSEAGQAHTEAFFGQGTRLTVV.

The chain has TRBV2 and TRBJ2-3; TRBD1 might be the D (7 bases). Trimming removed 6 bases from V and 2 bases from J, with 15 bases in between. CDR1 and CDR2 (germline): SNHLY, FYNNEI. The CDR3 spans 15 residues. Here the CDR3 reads CASSSGGKVTDTQYF. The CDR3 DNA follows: TGTGCCAGCAGCTCAGGGGGGAAGGTCACAGATACGCAGTATTTT.

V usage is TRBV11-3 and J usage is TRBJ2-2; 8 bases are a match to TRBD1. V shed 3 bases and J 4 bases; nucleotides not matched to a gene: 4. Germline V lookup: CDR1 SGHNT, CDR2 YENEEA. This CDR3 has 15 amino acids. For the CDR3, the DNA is TGTGCCAGCAGCTTGGACAGGGCGAGCACCGGGGAGCTGTTTTTT. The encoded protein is CASSLDRASTGELFF.

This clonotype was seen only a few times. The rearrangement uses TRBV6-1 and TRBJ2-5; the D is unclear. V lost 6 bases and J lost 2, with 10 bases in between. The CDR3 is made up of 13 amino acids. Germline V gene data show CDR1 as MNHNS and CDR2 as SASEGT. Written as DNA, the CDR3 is TGTGCCAGCAGCCCCCTCGGTCAAGAGACCCAGTACTTC. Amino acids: CASSPLGQETQYF.

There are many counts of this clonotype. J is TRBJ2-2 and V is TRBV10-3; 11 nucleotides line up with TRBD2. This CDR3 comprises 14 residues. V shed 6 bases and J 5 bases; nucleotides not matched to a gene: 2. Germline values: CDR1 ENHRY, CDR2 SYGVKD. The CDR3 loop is CAISRTSGTGELFF. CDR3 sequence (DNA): TGTGCCATCAGCCGGACTAGCGGGACCGGGGAGCTGTTTTTT.

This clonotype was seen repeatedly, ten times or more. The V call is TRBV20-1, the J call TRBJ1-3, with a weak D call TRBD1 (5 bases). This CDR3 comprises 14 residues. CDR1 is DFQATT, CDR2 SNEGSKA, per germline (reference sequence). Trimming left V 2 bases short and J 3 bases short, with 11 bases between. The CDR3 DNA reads TGCAGTGCTAGACCGGGACTGTATGGAAACACCATATATTTT. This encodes CSARPGLYGNTIYF.

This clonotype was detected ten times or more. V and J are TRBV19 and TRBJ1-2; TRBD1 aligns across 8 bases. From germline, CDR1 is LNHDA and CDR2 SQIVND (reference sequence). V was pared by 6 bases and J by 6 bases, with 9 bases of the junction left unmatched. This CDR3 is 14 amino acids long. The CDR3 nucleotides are TGTGCCAGTAGAGCAACCGGGACAGGAGATGGCTACACCTTC. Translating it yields CASRATGTGDGYTF.

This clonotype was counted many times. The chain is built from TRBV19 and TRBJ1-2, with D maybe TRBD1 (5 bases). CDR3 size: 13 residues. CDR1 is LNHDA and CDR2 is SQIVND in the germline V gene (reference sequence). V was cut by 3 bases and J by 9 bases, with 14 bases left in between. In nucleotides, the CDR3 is TGTGCCAGTAGTATGCGGAGGCCAGGGAGCTACACCTTC. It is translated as CASSMRRPGSYTF.

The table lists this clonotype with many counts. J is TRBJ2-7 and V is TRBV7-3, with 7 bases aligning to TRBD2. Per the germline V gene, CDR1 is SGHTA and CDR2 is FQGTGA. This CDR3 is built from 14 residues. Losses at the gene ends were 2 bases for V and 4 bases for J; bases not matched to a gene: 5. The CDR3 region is CASSLLAAGYEQYF. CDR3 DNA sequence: TGTGCCAGCAGCTTACTAGCGGCAGGGTACGAGCAGTACTTC.

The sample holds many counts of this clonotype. The CDR3 here is CASRWEGYEQYF. The CDR3 region has the DNA TGTGCCAGCAGATGGGAGGGGTACGAGCAGTACTTC. This rearrangement joins TRBV12-3 or TRBV12-4 to TRBJ2-7; 7 nucleotides line up with TRBD2. V was pared by 6 bases and J by 4 bases, with 3 bases of the junction left unmatched. The CDR3 runs to 12 residues.

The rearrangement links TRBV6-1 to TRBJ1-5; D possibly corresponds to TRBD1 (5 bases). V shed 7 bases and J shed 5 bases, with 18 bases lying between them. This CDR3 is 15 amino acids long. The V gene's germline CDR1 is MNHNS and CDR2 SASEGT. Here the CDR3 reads CASTKGGTLDQPQHF. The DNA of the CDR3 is TGTGCCAGCACTAAAGGTGGGACGTTAGATCAGCCCCAGCATTTT.

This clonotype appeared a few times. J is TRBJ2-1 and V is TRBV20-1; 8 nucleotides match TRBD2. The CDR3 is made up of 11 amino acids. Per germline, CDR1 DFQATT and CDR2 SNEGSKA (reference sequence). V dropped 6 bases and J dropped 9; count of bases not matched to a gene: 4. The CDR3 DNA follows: TGCAGTGCCTGGACTAGCCCTGAGCAGTTCTTC. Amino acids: CSAWTSPEQFF.